Each of the 15 T cell receptor beta chains below was sequenced from the same sample in a study of cytomegalovirus exposure and HLA in healthy donors. Profiled with immunoSEQ multiplex PCR; TCRdb holds only in-frame clones, not every one. The sample has 75,000 to 100,000 clones, around 96% seen once. Sequenced sample: PBMCs. These receptors originate from a man between 18 and 35 years old in good health and CMV-seronegative.

The genes are TRBV9 and TRBJ2-2; TRBD2 aligns across 9 bases. Germline CDR1 and CDR2: SGDLS and YYNGEE. CDR3 length: 15 amino acids. V was pared by 10 bases and J by 0 bases, with 7 bases of the junction left unmatched. The CDR3, as DNA: TGTGCCGTCTTCGGACTAGCGCCGAACACCGGGGAGCTGTTTTTT. Translated, it gives CAVFGLAPNTGELFF.

The genes are TRBV11-3 and TRBJ2-1; D might be TRBD2 (6 bases). Germline-derived CDR1 and CDR2 are SGHNT and YENEEA. The CDR3 is 17 amino acids. Trimming shortened V by 4 bases and J by 1 base, and 17 bases separated the two germline ends. CDR3 coding DNA: TGTGCCAGCAGCTCCTTCGGGAGTCTCAGTTCCTACAATGAGCAGTTCTTC. Its translation: CASSSFGSLSSYNEQFF.

This chain uses TRBV7-6 with TRBJ1-1, with D possibly being TRBD1 (5 bases). Trimming cost V 0 bases and J 6 bases, with 8 bases left between them. There are 13 residues in the CDR3. The germline CDR1 and CDR2 sequences are SGHVS and FNYEAQ. DNA of the CDR3: TGTGCCAGCAGCTTAGCGGGGGGGGCTGAAGCTTTCTTT. It encodes CASSLAGGAEAFF.

The rearrangement links TRBV6-5 to TRBJ2-1, with D possibly TRBD2 on 6 matching bases. Germline V gives CDR1 MNHEY, CDR2 SVGAGI. This CDR3 region has 16 residues. V gave up 0 bases and J gave up 0 bases, with 9 bases separating them. CDR3 bases: TGTGCCAGCAGTTACTCTCTCGGGAGCTCCTACAATGAGCAGTTCTTC. This encodes CASSYSLGSSYNEQFF.

The V gene is TRBV7-9, the J gene TRBJ2-7; weak D call: TRBD1 (7 bases). This CDR3 region has 14 residues. Trimming cost V 1 base and J 3 bases, with 10 bases left between them. Looked up from germline, CDR1 is SEHNR and CDR2 is FQNEAQ (reference sequence). CDR3 amino acids: CASSLGQGGYEQYF. The CDR3 nucleotides read TGTGCCAGCAGCTTAGGCCAGGGGGGCTACGAGCAGTACTTC.

The chain employs TRBV4-1 and TRBJ2-7, with unresolved D. V dropped 1 base and J dropped 7 bases, with 20 bases sitting between them. The CDR3 has 16 amino acids. Germline CDR1 reads MGHRA; CDR2 reads YSYEKL. Here the CDR3 DNA reads TGCGCCAGCAGCCAAGTTGCGGATCACCCCGCCTGGGAGCAGTACTTC. Protein product: CASSQVADHPAWEQYF.

With regard to this clone: One end of the junction does not line up with germline, which may come from a read error. The rearrangement uses TRBV19 and TRBJ1-2; D might be TRBD1 (6 bases). The CDR3 contains 19 residues. Germline V gene lookup returns CDR1 LNHDA and CDR2 SQIVND (reference sequence). The chain's CDR3 is CARSNFGVSTGPPIYGYTF. The CDR3 DNA reads as TGTGCCAGGAGTAATTTTGGCGTAAGCACAGGGCCGCCTATCTATGGCTACACCTTC.

The chain links TRBV5-6 to TRBJ1-2; D uncertain. Germline assignment: CDR1 SGHDT and CDR2 YYEEEE. Trimming stripped 2 bases from V and 3 bases from J, with 5 bases between. The CDR3 contains 12 residues. The CDR3 DNA reads TGTGCCAGCAGCTTCGCGGACTATGGCTACACCTTC. The encoded protein is CASSFADYGYTF.

The chain uses TRBV6-4 and TRBJ2-1; no reliable D call. The V gene's germline CDR1 is MRHNA and CDR2 SNTAGT. V lost 3 bases to trimming and J lost 7 bases, with 16 bases between them. The CDR3 length is 15 residues. The CDR3 nucleotides read TGTGCCAGCAGTGAGGGCCCCTCCCAGTATAATGAGCAGTTCTTC. Amino acid sequence: CASSEGPSQYNEQFF.

This chain links TRBV19 with TRBJ1-2, with D unresolved. Germline V gene sequence: CDR1 LNHDA, CDR2 SQIVND (reference sequence). Trimming left V 1 base short and J 5 bases short, with 17 bases between. This CDR3 is 16 amino acids long. CDR3 loop: CASSIVVGEERYGYTF. CDR3 DNA: TGTGCCAGTAGTATAGTGGTCGGGGAAGAGAGGTATGGCTACACCTTC.

The V gene is TRBV7-8, the J gene TRBJ2-5; D unresolved. The CDR3 is made up of 12 amino acids. From germline, CDR1 is SGHVS and CDR2 FQNEAQ. Trimming removed 5 bases at V and 4 bases at J, with 8 bases between. This CDR3 is CASSPAVETQYF. The CDR3 DNA is TGTGCCAGCAGCCCCGCGGTAGAGACCCAGTACTTC.

This chain uses TRBV5-1 with TRBJ2-2; D is perhaps TRBD1 (5 bases). The length of the CDR3 is 16 residues. V shed 0 bases and J shed 1 base, with 10 bases lying between them. CDR1 is SGHRS, CDR2 YFSETQ, per germline. The CDR3 DNA reads TGCGCCAGCAGCTTGGGGCCTCAGGGGAACACCGGGGAGCTGTTTTTT. Its protein is CASSLGPQGNTGELFF.

The chain links TRBV7-9 to TRBJ2-3; 9 nucleotides align to TRBD2. This CDR3 spans 18 amino acids. The germline V gene encodes CDR1 SEHNR and CDR2 FQNEAQ (reference sequence). The ends lost 5 bases at V and 1 base at J; junction bases unmatched: 13. CDR3: CASSPTLATSGRTDTQYF. CDR3 DNA sequence: TGTGCCAGCAGCCCAACTCTGGCGACTAGCGGTCGCACAGATACGCAGTATTTT.

V gene TRBV7-2 combines with J gene TRBJ2-5; a weak D match, TRBD2 (5 bases). CDR1 is SGHTA and CDR2 is FQGNSA in the germline V gene. V dropped 3 bases and J dropped 5 bases, with 10 bases sitting between them. The CDR3 runs to 13 residues. Here the CDR3 reads CASSLRVVETQYF. CDR3 in DNA: TGTGCCAGCAGCTTGAGGGTTGTGGAGACCCAGTACTTC.

The V gene is TRBV4-1, the J gene TRBJ1-2; tentative D call: TRBD1 (6 bases). The V end lost 3 bases, the J end lost 1 base, and 6 bases lay between the germline ends. This CDR3 region has 13 residues. CDR1 MGHRA and CDR2 YSYEKL come from the germline V gene. The CDR3 loop is CASSQDSNYGYTF. For the CDR3, the DNA is TGCGCCAGCAGCCAGGACAGTAACTATGGCTACACCTTC.